Listed here are 30 T cell receptor beta chains from one sample, sequenced in a study of shared clonotypes between healthy human individuals. Clones were read by immunoSEQ multiplex PCR, and TCRdb kept only the in-frame ones, dropping some. The data hold about 1.5 million clones, with roughly 96% observed a single time. The sequenced sample consisted of naive CD4+ T cells sorted from blood. Regarding subset: CD45RA+ positively selected. The receptor set was obtained from a man younger than 40 in good health.

The V and J genes are TRBV18 and TRBJ2-7; 7 nucleotides match TRBD1. Per germline, CDR1 KGHSH and CDR2 LQKENI. V lost 2 bases, J lost 0 bases, and 7 bases stayed unmatched. The CDR3 is 16 residues long. CDR3 sequence reads: CASSPSGQRFSYEQYF. The CDR3 DNA sequence: TGTGCCAGCTCACCATCGGGACAGCGTTTCTCCTACGAGCAGTACTTC.

This chain uses TRBV9 with TRBJ1-5, with 7 nucleotides matching TRBD1. The CDR3 extends over 14 amino acids. Germline-derived CDR1 and CDR2 are SGDLS and YYNGEE. With V trimmed by 2 bases and J by 3 bases, 2 bases remained unmatched. The CDR3 nucleotides read TGTGCCAGCAGCGTTACAGGGGACAATCAGCCCCAGCATTTT. Amino acid sequence: CASSVTGDNQPQHF.

The J gene is TRBJ2-5, the V gene TRBV2; D is undetermined. Germline V lookup: CDR1 SNHLY, CDR2 FYNNEI. V was pared by 7 bases and J by 1 base, with 7 bases between. The CDR3 is 12 amino acids. The CDR3 coding sequence is TGTGCCAGCATGGGTCCCCAAGAGACCCAGTACTTC. Translating gives CASMGPQETQYF.

The V and J genes are TRBV9 and TRBJ2-1; D remains ambiguous. CDR1 and CDR2 (germline): SGDLS, YYNGEE. The CDR3 consists of 14 residues. With 1 base removed from V and 5 bases from J, the gap between germline ends came to 10 bases. The CDR3 sequence: CASSVTIRNNEQFF. CDR3 nucleotides: TGTGCCAGCAGCGTAACCATAAGAAACAATGAGCAGTTCTTC.

The chain combines TRBV27 with TRBJ2-7; D assignment may be TRBD1 or TRBD2 (5 bases each). Germline V gene data show CDR1 as MNHEY and CDR2 as SMNVEV (reference sequence). CDR3 length: 14 residues. V shed 6 bases and J shed 4 bases, with 16 bases lying between them. The CDR3 bases are TGTGCCAGCAGGCCCCACGGGGCGTCTTACGAGCAGTACTTC. Translating gives CASRPHGASYEQYF.

This clone has only one observation. The chain recombines TRBV29-1 with TRBJ1-5; 9 bases match TRBD1. Germline CDR1 is SQVTM and CDR2 is ANQGSEA. The length of the CDR3 is 17 residues. The V segment lost 5 bases and the J segment 2 bases; nucleotides outside the gene matches: 13. The CDR3 sequence: CSVCGQGRRMGNQPQHF. Written as DNA, the CDR3 is TGCAGCGTTTGTGGACAGGGGAGGAGGATGGGCAATCAGCCCCAGCATTTT.

This clone was seen only once. V gene TRBV7-9 combines with J gene TRBJ2-1; possibly TRBD1 for D (5 bases). The germline CDR1 and CDR2 sequences are SEHNR and FQNEAQ (reference sequence). With 5 bases removed from V and 0 bases from J, the gap between germline ends came to 11 bases. This CDR3 region has 15 residues. CDR3: CASSPRQYSYNEQFF. CDR3 sequence (DNA): TGTGCCAGCAGCCCTCGACAGTACTCCTACAATGAGCAGTTCTTC.

As for this clone: The sample has other DNA sequences that encode this CDR3 too. This chain uses TRBV5-1 with TRBJ2-5; 9 nucleotides match TRBD1. V gave up 3 bases and J gave up 2 bases; unmatched junction bases: 2. Germline V lookup: CDR1 SGHRS, CDR2 YFSETQ. CDR3 size: 14 residues. The CDR3 loop is CASSSGQGQETQYF. The CDR3 nucleotides read TGCGCCAGCAGCTCGGGACAGGGTCAAGAGACCCAGTACTTC.

The chain uses TRBV19 and TRBJ2-3; maybe TRBD2 (6 bases). The V gene's germline CDR1 is LNHDA and CDR2 SQIVND (reference sequence). V was clipped by 5 bases and J by 6 bases, with 15 bases between them. This CDR3 spans 14 amino acids. The CDR3 region is CASSLLSGVDTQYF. CDR3 bases: TGTGCCAGTAGTCTACTTTCGGGGGTCGATACGCAGTATTTT. Filled out from reference TRBV19 and TRBJ2-3, the complete variable domain reads DGGITQSPKYLFRKEGQNVTLSCEQNLNHDAMYWYRQDPGQGLRLIYYSQIVNDFQKGDIAEGYSVSREKKESFPLTVTSAQKNPTAFYLCASSLLSGVDTQYFGPGTRLTVL.

This sequence joins TRBV7-9 and TRBJ1-5; D is unclear. The germline V and J ends were trimmed by 3 bases and 3 bases, with 21 bases remaining between them. CDR1 is SEHNR and CDR2 is FQNEAQ in the germline V gene (reference sequence). The CDR3 contains 18 residues. The CDR3 loop reads CASSLDSPATPYNQPQHF. The CDR3 coding sequence is TGTGCCAGCAGCTTGGACTCGCCAGCCACGCCATACAATCAGCCCCAGCATTTT.

The rearrangement links TRBV2 to TRBJ1-1; no definite D call. Germline-derived CDR1 and CDR2 are SNHLY and FYNNEI. This CDR3 region has 15 residues. The V gene lost 1 base and the J gene lost 1 base, with 10 bases spanning the gap. Here the CDR3 reads CASSEGASGNTEAFF. The CDR3 nucleotides read TGTGCCAGCAGTGAAGGCGCGTCAGGGAACACTGAAGCTTTCTTT. Full variable domain (outside the CDR3, taken from reference TRBV2 and TRBJ1-1): EPEVTQTPSHQVTQMGQEVILRCVPISNHLYFYWYRQILGQKVEFLVSFYNNEISEKSEIFDDQFSVERPDGSNFTLKIRSTKLEDSAMYFCASSEGASGNTEAFFGQGTRLTVV.

The V and J genes are TRBV19 and TRBJ1-5; tentative D call: TRBD1 (5 bases). Germline V gene sequence: CDR1 LNHDA, CDR2 SQIVND (reference sequence). The CDR3 runs 13 residues. Trimming shortened V by 2 bases and J by 9 bases, and 11 bases separated the two germline ends. The CDR3, as DNA: TGTGCCAGTAGTATAAGTGCAGGGCCGCCCCAGCATTTT. This codes for CASSISAGPPQHF.

The J gene is TRBJ2-2, the V gene TRBV5-4, with 7 bases fitting TRBD1. With 5 bases clipped from V and 2 bases from J, the junction kept 3 bases outside the gene matches. Germline CDR1 is SGHNT and CDR2 is YYREEE (reference sequence). This CDR3 contains 14 residues. The CDR3, as DNA: TGTGCCAGCAGGGGGACAGAAAACACCGGGGAGCTGTTTTTT. This translates into CASRGTENTGELFF.

The chain uses TRBV28 and TRBJ1-2; 7 positions agree with TRBD1. Looked up from germline, CDR1 is MDHEN and CDR2 is SYDVKM. The CDR3 length is 12 residues. With V trimmed by 7 bases and J by 4 bases, 3 bases remained unmatched. The CDR3 bases are TGTGCCAGCAACCGGGACAGCTATGGCTACACCTTC. Its translation is CASNRDSYGYTF.

The gene calls are TRBV7-2 and TRBJ2-7; 9 nucleotides match TRBD2. The CDR3 is 17 amino acids. Germline lookup yields CDR1 SGHTA and CDR2 FQGNSA. Trimming took 1 base from V and 0 from J; bases not matched to a gene: 7. This CDR3 is CASSLGLAGRSSYEQYF. CDR3 bases: TGTGCCAGCAGCTTAGGGCTAGCGGGACGAAGCTCCTACGAGCAGTACTTC.

The V and J genes are TRBV6-1 and TRBJ2-7, with D uncertain. The germline V gene encodes CDR1 MNHNS and CDR2 SASEGT. V lost 6 bases and J 0 bases, leaving 12 bases between the germline ends. The CDR3 length is 14 residues. The CDR3 loop reads CASRISSSSYEQYF. The CDR3 DNA is TGTGCCAGCAGGATAAGCTCCAGCTCCTACGAGCAGTACTTC.

V usage is TRBV28 and J usage is TRBJ2-7, with D tentatively TRBD2 (6 bases). CDR1 is MDHEN and CDR2 is SYDVKM in the germline V gene. This CDR3 has 16 residues. The V gene lost 6 bases and the J gene lost 0 bases, with 18 bases spanning the gap. As DNA, the CDR3 is TGTGCCAGCAGCCCCGCCGGGAGCACGAGCTCCTACGAGCAGTACTTC. This gives the protein CASSPAGSTSSYEQYF.

For this clone: Within the sample, other DNA sequences also encode this same CDR3. J is TRBJ2-1 and V is TRBV7-2, with D hard to call. The ends were cut back, 1 base at V and 2 bases at J, with 9 bases in the middle. CDR1 is SGHTA, CDR2 FQGNSA, per germline. This CDR3 contains 15 residues. CDR3 region: CASSLDRTTYNEQFF. DNA of the CDR3: TGTGCCAGCAGCTTAGACCGGACCACCTACAATGAGCAGTTCTTC.

The table lists this clone with a count of one. The rearrangement uses TRBV5-1 and TRBJ2-1; 8 bases are shared with TRBD1. The germline V gene encodes CDR1 SGHRS and CDR2 YFSETQ. This CDR3 comprises 21 residues. Trimming cost V 1 base and J 0 bases; bases outside gene matches: 18. CDR3 amino acids: CASSLWPPTGESSSSYNEQFF. The CDR3 DNA follows: TGCGCCAGCAGCTTGTGGCCACCGACAGGGGAAAGTTCGAGCTCCTACAATGAGCAGTTCTTC.

The V and J genes are TRBV15 and TRBJ2-7, with TRBD1 matching over 7 bases. CDR3 length: 14 residues. Germline-derived CDR1 and CDR2 are LNHNV and YYDKDF (reference sequence). Unmatched junction bases numbered 2, after V lost 1 base and J lost 2 bases. The DNA of the CDR3 is TGTGCCACCAGCAGAGTAGGGACAGCCTACGAGCAGTACTTC. This translates into CATSRVGTAYEQYF.

The chain uses TRBV18 and TRBJ2-7, with TRBD1 matching over 8 bases. The CDR3 runs to 14 residues. The V gene's germline CDR1 is KGHSH and CDR2 LQKENI. With 3 bases clipped from V and 6 bases from J, the junction kept 7 bases outside the gene matches. The chain's CDR3 is CASSPAGGVSEQYF. In DNA form, the CDR3 reads TGTGCCAGCTCACCGGCAGGGGGCGTTTCCGAGCAGTACTTC.

V gene TRBV21-1 combines with J gene TRBJ2-1; the tabulated D call, TRBD1, remains unverified against the DNA. TRBV21-1 is noted as a pseudogene. The CDR3 has 13 residues. The CDR3 nucleotides are TGTGCCAGCATCTTGACAGATAACAATGAGCAGTTCTTC. This gives the protein CASILTDNNEQFF.

V is TRBV6-8 and J is TRBJ2-7; 9 bases match TRBD2. Germline V gene sequence: CDR1 MNHGY, CDR2 SAAAGT. After removal of 9 bases from V and 2 bases from J, the junction contained 14 bases not matched to a gene. CDR3 size: 16 residues. The CDR3 reads CARGILAGGLPYEQYF. DNA for the CDR3: TGTGCCAGAGGGATTTTGGCGGGAGGGTTACCCTACGAGCAGTACTTC.

The rearrangement links TRBV28 to TRBJ2-1; D remains ambiguous. The length of the CDR3 is 12 residues. Trimming left V 10 bases short and J 7 bases short, with 14 bases between. The germline V gene encodes CDR1 MDHEN and CDR2 SYDVKM. CDR3 loop: CAIGPNGNEQFF. In DNA, the CDR3 is TGTGCCATCGGACCTAACGGAAATGAGCAGTTCTTC.

The rearrangement uses TRBV2 and TRBJ2-7, with TRBD2 matching 10 bases. CDR3 length: 17 residues. V lost 2 bases, J lost 5 bases, and 12 bases stayed unmatched. CDR1 and CDR2 from the germline V gene are SNHLY and FYNNEI. This CDR3 is CASSEFVLAGVSDEQYF. The CDR3 region has the DNA TGTGCCAGCAGTGAATTTGTTCTAGCGGGAGTCTCGGACGAGCAGTACTTC.

The chain has TRBV10-2 and TRBJ2-1; 9 bases fit TRBD2. The trim removed 4 bases at V and 2 bases at J, leaving 3 bases unmatched. The CDR3 loop spans 15 amino acids. Per the germline V gene, CDR1 is WSHSY and CDR2 is SAAADI. In nucleotides, the CDR3 is TGCGCCAGCAGTGGCACTAGCGGGCCCTACAATGAGCAGTTCTTC. It encodes CASSGTSGPYNEQFF.

The V gene is TRBV23-1, the J gene TRBJ2-7; D may be TRBD2 (6 bases). TRBV23-1 is reported as an ORF; its role is uncertain. V gave up 7 bases and J gave up 2 bases, with 18 bases separating them. This CDR3 region has 15 residues. For the CDR3, the DNA is TGCGCCAGCAAACGTGCAAGTAGCGGTACCTACGAGCAGTACTTC. Translation gives CASKRASSGTYEQYF.

This chain uses TRBV5-6 with TRBJ1-1; no definite D call. CDR1 SGHDT and CDR2 YYEEEE come from the germline V gene. The V end lost 4 bases, the J end lost 6 bases, and 13 bases lay between the germline ends. This CDR3 is built from 13 residues. The CDR3 here is CASSPLRYAEAFF. CDR3 nucleotide sequence: TGTGCCAGCAGCCCCCTGCGGTACGCTGAAGCTTTCTTT.

This rearrangement joins TRBV5-6 to TRBJ1-4; D gene uncertain. Germline values: CDR1 SGHDT, CDR2 YYEEEE. The V and J ends lost 1 base and 1 base respectively, with 5 bases between them. CDR3 length: 14 amino acids. The CDR3 reads CASSLLETNEKLFF. The DNA of the CDR3 is TGTGCCAGCAGCTTGTTGGAAACTAATGAAAAACTGTTTTTT.

The V call is TRBV10-1, the J call TRBJ2-1, with D possibly TRBD1 on 6 matching bases. Germline CDR1 WNHNN, CDR2 SYGVQD (reference sequence). CDR3 size: 14 residues. V lost 2 bases, J lost 4 bases, and 9 bases lay in between. As DNA, the CDR3 is TGCGCCAGCAGTGAGGGGGGCCCATACAATGAGCAGTTCTTC. It specifies CASSEGGPYNEQFF.